The T cell receptor (beta chain) described here comes from a study of cytomegalovirus exposure and HLA in healthy donors. In regard to this clone: Its antigen is as yet unknown. This CDR3 is also generated by other DNA sequences in the sample.

The study, taken as a whole, reports: TCR beta chains numbering more than 150 were designated cytomegalovirus-associated. According to reports, the classifier identified cytomegalovirus status with high specificity and sensitivity. Trimming of TCR beta V- and J-genes showed a link, identified in a later analysis, to a missense DCLRE1C variant.

With 5 bases clipped from V and 4 bases from J, the junction kept 7 bases outside the gene matches. CDR1 and CDR2 from the germline V gene are GTSNPN and SVGIG (reference sequence). The CDR3 contains 13 residues. The PCR ran on 60 Vbeta and 13 Jbeta primers. Data came from immunoSEQ multiplex PCR; TCRdb stores just in-frame clones and leaves some out. The sample comprises about 96,000 clones, around 74% of which are singletons, and around 14% rests with the top ten. This chain connects TRBV30 to TRBJ1-2; 7 bases agree with TRBD1. This TCR was recovered from a woman aged 70-85 years in good health and CMV-seropositive. Material: PBMCs. The DNA for the CDR3 is TGTGCCTGGGGCCGACAGGGTGGCTATGGCTACACCTTC. Translation: CAWGRQGGYGYTF.